Listed below are T cell receptor beta chains from one sample, sequenced in a study of cytotoxic CD8 clonotypes in ibrutinib-treated CLL. Repertoires were generated with immunoSEQ multiplex PCR, while TCRdb's copy carries only in-frame clones and drops some. The sample includes some 65,000 clones, 45% to 60% of them seen just once. Sequenced here: PBMCs, sampled after 12 months of ibrutinib treatment. Source of these receptors: a human donor with chronic lymphocytic leukemia. The conserved cysteine and the conserved F or W are not part of the CDR3 here. Rows may omit the clone size; those that give it use once, few, many or a size class.

-,TRBJ1-1,TRBV5-4,ASSDRGEMNTEAF
-,TRBJ2-5,TRBV21-1,ASSNTSGWHSLETQY
few,TRBJ2-5,TRBV4-1,ASSGDNSMETQY
few,TRBJ2-1,TRBV28,ASSFLVESEQF
-,TRBJ1-2,TRBV28,ASGDPVGYGYT
-,TRBJ1-2,TRBV10-3,AISETDRGWADGYT
-,TRBJ2-1,TRBV11-3,ASADSLAAHNEQF
-,TRBJ1-4,TRBV29-1,SVAGDKLF
-,TRBJ2-3,TRBV11-2,ASSLGGGTDTQY
few,TRBJ1-1,TRBV5-5,ASSGGSASTEAF